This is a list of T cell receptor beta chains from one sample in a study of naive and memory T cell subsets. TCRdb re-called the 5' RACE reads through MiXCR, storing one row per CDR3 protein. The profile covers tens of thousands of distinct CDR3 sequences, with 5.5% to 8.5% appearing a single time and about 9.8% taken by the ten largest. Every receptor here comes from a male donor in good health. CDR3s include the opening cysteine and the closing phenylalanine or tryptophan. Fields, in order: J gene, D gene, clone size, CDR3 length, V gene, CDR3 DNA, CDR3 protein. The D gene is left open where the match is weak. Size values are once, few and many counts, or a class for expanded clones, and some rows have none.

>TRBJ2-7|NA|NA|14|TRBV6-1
TGTGCCACCGTGCCGCCGCAAAGCTCCTACGAGCAGTACTTC
CATVPPQSSYEQYF
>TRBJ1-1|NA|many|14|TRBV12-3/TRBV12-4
TGTGCCAGCAGTTCCCATGGGATGAACACTGAAGCTTTCTTT
CASSSHGMNTEAFF
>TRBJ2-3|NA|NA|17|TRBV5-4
TGTGCCAGCAGCTCCCCCGGGATAGCGCACCACACAGATACGCAGTATTTT
CASSSPGIAHHTDTQYF
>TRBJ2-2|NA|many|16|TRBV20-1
TGCAGTGCTAGCGACGGCGGACTCGCGAACACCGGGGAGCTGTTTTTT
CSASDGGLANTGELFF
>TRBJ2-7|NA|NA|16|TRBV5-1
TGCGCCAGCAGCTTGGGACGGTTACAGGGAGGCTACGAGCAGTACTTC
CASSLGRLQGGYEQYF
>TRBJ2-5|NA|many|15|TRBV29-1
TGCAGCGTCGACGGACTGCAGGGATTTCAGGAGACCCAGTACTTC
CSVDGLQGFQETQYF
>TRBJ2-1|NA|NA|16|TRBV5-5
TGTGCCAGCAGTAGTTTAGCGGATAGCTCCTACAATGTGCAGTTCTTC
CASSSLADSSYNVQFF
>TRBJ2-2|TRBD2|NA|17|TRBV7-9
TGTGCCAGCAGCCCGGTCCTCGTCGGGAGGGCCCCCGGGGAGCTGTTTTTT
CASSPVLVGRAPGELFF
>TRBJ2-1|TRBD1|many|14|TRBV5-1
TGCGCCAGCAGCCCGGGACAGTCCTACAATGAGCAGTTCTTC
CASSPGQSYNEQFF
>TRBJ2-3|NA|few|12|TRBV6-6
TGTGCCAGCAGTTCAAATACAGATACGCAGTATTTT
CASSSNTDTQYF
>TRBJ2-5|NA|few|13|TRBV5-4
TGTGCCAGCAGTCTACAGGGATCAGAGACCCAGTACTTC
CASSLQGSETQYF
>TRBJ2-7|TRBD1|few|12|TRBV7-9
TGTGCCAGCGGACAGGGGGCTCACGAGCAGTACTTC
CASGQGAHEQYF
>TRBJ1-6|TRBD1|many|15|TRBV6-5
TGTGCCAGCAGCCGACGACAGGGCGGGCATTCACCCCTCCACTTT
CASSRRQGGHSPLHF
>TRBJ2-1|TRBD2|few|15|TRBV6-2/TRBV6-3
TGTGCCAGCAGTTACGATACTAGCGGTTGGAATGAGCAGTTCTTC
CASSYDTSGWNEQFF
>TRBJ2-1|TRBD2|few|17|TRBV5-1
TGCGCCAGCAGCTACCTCCTCGGGACTAGCGAAGACAATGAGCAGTTCTTC
CASSYLLGTSEDNEQFF
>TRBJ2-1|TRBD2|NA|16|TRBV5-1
TGCGCCAGCAGCCCTGTGGGGCGGGAGGTCTACAATGAGCAGTTCTTC
CASSPVGREVYNEQFF
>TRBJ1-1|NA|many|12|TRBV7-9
TGTGCCAGCAGCCTAGATGGGACTGAAGCTTTCTTT
CASSLDGTEAFF
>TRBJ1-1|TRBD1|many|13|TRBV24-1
TGTGCCACCAGTGATCCCTACAGGGGTGAAGCTTTCTTT
CATSDPYRGEAFF
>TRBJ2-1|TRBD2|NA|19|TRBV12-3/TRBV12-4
TGTGCCAGCAGTTTATATGGGACTAGCGGGAGTCTCGCCTACAATGAGCAGTTCTTC
CASSLYGTSGSLAYNEQFF
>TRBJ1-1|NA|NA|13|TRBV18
TGTGCCAGCTCACTCCCGGGTTACACTGAAGCTTTCTTT
CASSLPGYTEAFF
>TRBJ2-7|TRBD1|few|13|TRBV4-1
TGCGCCAGCAGCCAAGGGACAGGGACCGAGCAGTACTTC
CASSQGTGTEQYF
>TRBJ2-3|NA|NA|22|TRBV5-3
TGTGCCAGAAGCTTCCTTATGGGTGCAGCACGGGAGTGGCGGGTCCCCACAGATACGCAGTATTTT
CARSFLMGAAREWRVPTDTQYF
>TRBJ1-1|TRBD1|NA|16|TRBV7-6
TGTGCCAGCAGCTCACCCGGGCGACAGGGCGGACTAGAGGCTTTCTTT
CASSSPGRQGGLEAFF
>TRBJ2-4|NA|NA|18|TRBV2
TGTGCCAGCAGTGAGGGGGCCTTGCGGGGAATAGCCAAAAACATTCAGTACTTC
CASSEGALRGIAKNIQYF
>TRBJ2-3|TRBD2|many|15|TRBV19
TGTGCCAGTAGTGCACTAGCGGGGGCCGAAGATACGCAGTATTTT
CASSALAGAEDTQYF
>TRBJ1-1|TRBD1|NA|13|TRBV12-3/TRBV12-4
TGTGCCAGCAGTTTGGACAGGGTAGCTGAAGCTTTCTTT
CASSLDRVAEAFF